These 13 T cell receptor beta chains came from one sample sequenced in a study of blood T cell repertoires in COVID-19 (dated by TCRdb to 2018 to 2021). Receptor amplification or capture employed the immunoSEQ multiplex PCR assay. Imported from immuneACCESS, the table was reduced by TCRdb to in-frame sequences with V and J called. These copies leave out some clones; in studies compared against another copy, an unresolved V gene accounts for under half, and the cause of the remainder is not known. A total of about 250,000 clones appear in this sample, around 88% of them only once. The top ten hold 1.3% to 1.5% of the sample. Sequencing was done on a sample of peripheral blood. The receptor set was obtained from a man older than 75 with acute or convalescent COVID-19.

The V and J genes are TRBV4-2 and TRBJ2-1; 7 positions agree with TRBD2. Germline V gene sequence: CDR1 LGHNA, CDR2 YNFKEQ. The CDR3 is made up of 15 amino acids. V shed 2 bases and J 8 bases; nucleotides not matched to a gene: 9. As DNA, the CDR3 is TGTGCCAGCAGCCAAAGCGGGACCGATCGCGATGAGCAGTTCTTC. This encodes CASSQSGTDRDEQFF.

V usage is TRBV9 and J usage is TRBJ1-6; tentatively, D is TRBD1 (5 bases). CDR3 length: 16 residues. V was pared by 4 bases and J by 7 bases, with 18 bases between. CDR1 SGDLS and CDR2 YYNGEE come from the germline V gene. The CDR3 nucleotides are TGTGCCAGCAGCCCCTGGGGCAGGGCTGACAATTCACCCCTCCACTTT. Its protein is CASSPWGRADNSPLHF.

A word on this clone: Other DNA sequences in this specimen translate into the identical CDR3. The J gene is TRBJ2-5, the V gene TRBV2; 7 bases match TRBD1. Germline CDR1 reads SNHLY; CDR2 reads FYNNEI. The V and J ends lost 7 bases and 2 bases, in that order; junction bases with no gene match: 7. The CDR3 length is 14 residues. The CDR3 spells CASNLQGNQETQYF. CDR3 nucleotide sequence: TGTGCCAGCAACCTACAGGGGAATCAAGAGACCCAGTACTTC.

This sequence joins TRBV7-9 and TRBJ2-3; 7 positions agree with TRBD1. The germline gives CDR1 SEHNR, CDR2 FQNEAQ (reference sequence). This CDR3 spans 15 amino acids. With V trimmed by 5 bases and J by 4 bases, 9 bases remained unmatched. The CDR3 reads CASSPQGHSADTQYF. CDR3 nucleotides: TGTGCCAGCAGCCCACAGGGGCACTCAGCAGATACGCAGTATTTT.

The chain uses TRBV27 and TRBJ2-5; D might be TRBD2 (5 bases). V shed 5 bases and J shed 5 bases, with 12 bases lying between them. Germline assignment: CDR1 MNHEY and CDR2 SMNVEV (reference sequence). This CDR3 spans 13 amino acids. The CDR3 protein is CASSPTGYETQYF. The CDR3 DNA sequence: TGTGCCAGCAGTCCGACGGGGTACGAGACCCAGTACTTC.

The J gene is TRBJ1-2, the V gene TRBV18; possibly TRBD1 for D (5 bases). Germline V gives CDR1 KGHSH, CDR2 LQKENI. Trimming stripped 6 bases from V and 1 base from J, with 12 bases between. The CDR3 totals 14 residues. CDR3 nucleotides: TGTGCCAGCTCTCCGGACATTCTTAACTATGGCTACACCTTC. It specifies CASSPDILNYGYTF.

The DNA for the CDR3 is TGCGCCAGCAGAGAGGACAGGGACGGGGCCAACGTCCTGACTTTC. The encoded protein is CASREDRDGANVLTF. The chain combines TRBV10-1 with TRBJ2-6, with 8 positions matching TRBD1. Germline V gene data show CDR1 as WNHNN and CDR2 as SYGVQD (reference sequence). This CDR3 contains 15 residues. V trimming: 6 bases; J trimming: 4 bases; junction bases outside the gene matches: 5.

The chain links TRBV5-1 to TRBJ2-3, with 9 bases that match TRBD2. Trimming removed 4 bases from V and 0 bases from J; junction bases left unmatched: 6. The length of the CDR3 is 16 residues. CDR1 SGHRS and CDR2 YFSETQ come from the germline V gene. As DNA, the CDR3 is TGCGCCAGCAGCACTCGGACTAGCGAGAGCACAGATACGCAGTATTTT. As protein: CASSTRTSESTDTQYF.

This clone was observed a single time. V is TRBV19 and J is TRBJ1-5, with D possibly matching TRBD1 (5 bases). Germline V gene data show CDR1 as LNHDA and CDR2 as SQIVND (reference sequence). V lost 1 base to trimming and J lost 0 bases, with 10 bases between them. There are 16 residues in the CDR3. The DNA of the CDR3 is TGTGCCAGTAGTATAGGAATAGGGGTTAGCAATCAGCCCCAGCATTTT. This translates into CASSIGIGVSNQPQHF.

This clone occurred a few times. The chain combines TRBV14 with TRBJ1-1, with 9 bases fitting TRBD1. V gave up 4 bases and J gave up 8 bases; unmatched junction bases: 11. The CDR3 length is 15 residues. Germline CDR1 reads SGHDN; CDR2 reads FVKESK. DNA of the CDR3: TGTGCCAGCAGCCTCGGACAGGGGCCCTTAAGAGAAGCTTTCTTT. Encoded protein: CASSLGQGPLREAFF.

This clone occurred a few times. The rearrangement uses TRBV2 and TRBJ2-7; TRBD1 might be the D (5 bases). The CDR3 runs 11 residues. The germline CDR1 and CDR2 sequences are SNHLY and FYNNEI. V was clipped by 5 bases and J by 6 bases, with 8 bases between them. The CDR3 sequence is CASSRDSEQYF. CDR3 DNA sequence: TGTGCCAGCAGTCGTGACAGCGAGCAGTACTTC.

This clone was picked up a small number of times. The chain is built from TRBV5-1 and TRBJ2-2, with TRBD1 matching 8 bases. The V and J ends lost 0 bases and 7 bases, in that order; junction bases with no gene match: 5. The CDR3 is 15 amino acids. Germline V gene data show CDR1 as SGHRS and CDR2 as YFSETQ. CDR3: CASSLGQGFGGELFF. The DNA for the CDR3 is TGCGCCAGCAGCTTGGGACAGGGGTTTGGCGGGGAGCTGTTTTTT.

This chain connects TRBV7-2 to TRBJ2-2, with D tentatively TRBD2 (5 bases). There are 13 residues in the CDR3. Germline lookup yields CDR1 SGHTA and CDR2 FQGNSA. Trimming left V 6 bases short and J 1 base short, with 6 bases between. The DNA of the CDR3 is TGTGCCAGCAGGGACTGGAACACCGGGGAGCTGTTTTTT. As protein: CASRDWNTGELFF.